Reported below is one TCR beta chain. This CDR3 comprises 13 residues. Per germline, CDR1 KGHDR and CDR2 SFDVKD. V was trimmed by 9 bases and J by 4 bases, leaving 13 bases between them. The data are from a study of blood T cell repertoires in COVID-19. At the level of the study: Donors in the United States, Italy and Spain gave samples during acute or convalescent COVID-19. T cells, B-cell-depleted T cells, or PBMCs supplied cDNA or gDNA.

Source study methods: Nucleated cell counts were estimated from reference gene primer amplification. Generated by immunoSEQ multiplex PCR, the TCRdb table keeps only in-frame clones and is missing some. Clone size and the V and J calls come from that table; the DNA yielded D and trimming. The sample includes some 230,000 clones, about 83% seen only once; the top ten take less than 8%. The TCR was taken from a woman in her fifties or sixties with acute or convalescent COVID-19. V and J are TRBV24-1 and TRBJ2-3; D may be TRBD1 (6 bases). The sample taken for sequencing was peripheral blood. The CDR3 DNA is TGTGCCACCGGCGGAACAGGGTCAGATACGCAGTATTTT. Translation gives CATGGTGSDTQYF.